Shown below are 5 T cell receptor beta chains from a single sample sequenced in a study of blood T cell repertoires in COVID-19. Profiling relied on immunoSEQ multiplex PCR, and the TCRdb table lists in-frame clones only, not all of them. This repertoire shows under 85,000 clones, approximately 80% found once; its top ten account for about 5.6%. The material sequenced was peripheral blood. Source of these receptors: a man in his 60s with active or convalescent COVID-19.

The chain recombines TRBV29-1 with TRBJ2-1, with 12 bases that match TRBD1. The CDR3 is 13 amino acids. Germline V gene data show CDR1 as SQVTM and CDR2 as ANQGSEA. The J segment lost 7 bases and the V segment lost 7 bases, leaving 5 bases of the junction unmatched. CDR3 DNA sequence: TGCAGCGCCGGGACAGGGGGCCTTAATGAGCAGTTCTTC. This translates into CSAGTGGLNEQFF.

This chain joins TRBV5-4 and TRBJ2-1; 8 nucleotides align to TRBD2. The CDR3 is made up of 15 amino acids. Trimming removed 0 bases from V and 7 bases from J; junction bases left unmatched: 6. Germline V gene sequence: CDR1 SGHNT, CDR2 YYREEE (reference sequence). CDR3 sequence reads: CASSLGGSGVNEQFF. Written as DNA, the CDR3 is TGTGCCAGCAGCTTGGGTGGTAGCGGGGTGAATGAGCAGTTCTTC.

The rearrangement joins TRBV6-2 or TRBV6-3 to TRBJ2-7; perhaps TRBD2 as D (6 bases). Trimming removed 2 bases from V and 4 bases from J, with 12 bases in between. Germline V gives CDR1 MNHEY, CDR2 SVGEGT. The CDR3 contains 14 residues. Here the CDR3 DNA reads TGTGCCAGCAGTTACCGGGGGTTCAGGTACGAGCAGTACTTC. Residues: CASSYRGFRYEQYF.

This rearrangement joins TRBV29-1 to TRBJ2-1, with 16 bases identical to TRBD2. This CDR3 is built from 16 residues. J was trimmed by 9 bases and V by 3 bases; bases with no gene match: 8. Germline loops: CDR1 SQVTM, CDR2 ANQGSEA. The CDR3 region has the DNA TGCAGCGTTGATCATGGGACTAGCGGGGGGGAAGGTGAGCAGTTCTTC. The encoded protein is CSVDHGTSGGEGEQFF.

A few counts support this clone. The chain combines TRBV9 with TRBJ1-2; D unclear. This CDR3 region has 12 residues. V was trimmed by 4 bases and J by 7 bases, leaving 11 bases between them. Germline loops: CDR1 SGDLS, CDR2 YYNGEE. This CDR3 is CASSSPYLGYTF. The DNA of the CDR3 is TGTGCCAGCAGCTCCCCCTATCTTGGCTACACCTTC.